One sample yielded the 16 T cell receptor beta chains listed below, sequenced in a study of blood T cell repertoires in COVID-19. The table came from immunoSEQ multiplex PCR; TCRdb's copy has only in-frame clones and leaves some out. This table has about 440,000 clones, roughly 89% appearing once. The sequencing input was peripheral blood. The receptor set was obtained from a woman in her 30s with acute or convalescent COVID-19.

The CDR3 DNA is TGTGCCAGCAGCTTTTTAGGGGCCGTCCACAATGAGCAGTTCTTC. Protein: CASSFLGAVHNEQFF. V usage is TRBV5-6 and J usage is TRBJ2-1; tentative D call: TRBD1 (5 bases). Germline loops: CDR1 SGHDT, CDR2 YYEEEE. This CDR3 comprises 15 residues. V was shortened by 2 bases and J by 5 bases, with 14 bases between the two germline ends. Variable domain in full (rest from reference TRBV5-6 and TRBJ2-1): DAGVTQSPTHLIKTRGQQVTLRCSPKSGHDTVSWYQQALGQGPQFIFQYYEEEERQRGNFPDRFSGHQFPNYSSELNVNALLLGDSALYLCASSFLGAVHNEQFFGPGTRLTVL.

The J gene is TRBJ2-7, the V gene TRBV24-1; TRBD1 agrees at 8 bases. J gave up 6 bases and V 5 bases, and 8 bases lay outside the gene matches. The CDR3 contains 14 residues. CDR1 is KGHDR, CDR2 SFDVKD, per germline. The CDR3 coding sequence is TGTGCCACCAGTGGCGGACAGGGAGAGGGCGAGCAGTACTTC. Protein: CATSGGQGEGEQYF.

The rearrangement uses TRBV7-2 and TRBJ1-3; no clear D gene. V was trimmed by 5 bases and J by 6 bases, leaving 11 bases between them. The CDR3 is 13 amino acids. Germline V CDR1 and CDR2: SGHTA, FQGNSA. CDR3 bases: TGTGCCAGCAGCCGACTCAACCCAAACACCATATATTTT. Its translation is CASSRLNPNTIYF.

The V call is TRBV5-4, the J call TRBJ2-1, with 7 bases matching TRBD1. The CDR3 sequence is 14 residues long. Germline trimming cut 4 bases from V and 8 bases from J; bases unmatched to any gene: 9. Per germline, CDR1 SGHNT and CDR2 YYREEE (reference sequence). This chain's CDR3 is CASSPTGKVDEQFF. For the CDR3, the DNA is TGTGCCAGCAGCCCGACAGGGAAGGTGGATGAGCAGTTCTTC.

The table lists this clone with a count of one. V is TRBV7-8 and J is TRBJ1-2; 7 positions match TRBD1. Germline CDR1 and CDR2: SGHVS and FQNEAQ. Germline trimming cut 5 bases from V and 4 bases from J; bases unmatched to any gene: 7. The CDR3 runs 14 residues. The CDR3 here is CASSVTGEVYGYTF. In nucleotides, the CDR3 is TGTGCCAGCAGCGTAACAGGGGAGGTCTATGGCTACACCTTC.

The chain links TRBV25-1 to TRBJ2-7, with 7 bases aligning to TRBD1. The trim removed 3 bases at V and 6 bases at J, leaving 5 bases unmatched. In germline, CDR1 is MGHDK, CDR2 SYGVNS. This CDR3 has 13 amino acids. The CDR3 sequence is CASSDEGAGEQYF. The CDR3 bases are TGTGCCAGCAGTGACGAGGGGGCGGGCGAGCAGTACTTC.

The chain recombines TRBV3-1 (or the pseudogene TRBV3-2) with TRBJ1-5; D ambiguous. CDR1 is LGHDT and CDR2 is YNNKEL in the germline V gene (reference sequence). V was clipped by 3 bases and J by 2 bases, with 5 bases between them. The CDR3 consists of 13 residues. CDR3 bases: TGTGCCAGCAGCCACGAGGGCAATCAGCCCCAGCATTTT. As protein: CASSHEGNQPQHF.

The CDR3 bases are TGTGCCAGCAGCCCTAAGTGGGGGGGGGACACTGAAGCTTTCTTT. As protein: CASSPKWGGDTEAFF. The genes are TRBV3-1 (or the pseudogene TRBV3-2) and TRBJ1-1, with a possible D match to TRBD1 (5 bases). The CDR3 covers 15 residues. Trimming cost V 4 bases and J 3 bases, with 15 bases left between them. The germline CDR1 and CDR2 sequences are LGHDT and YNNKEL (reference sequence).

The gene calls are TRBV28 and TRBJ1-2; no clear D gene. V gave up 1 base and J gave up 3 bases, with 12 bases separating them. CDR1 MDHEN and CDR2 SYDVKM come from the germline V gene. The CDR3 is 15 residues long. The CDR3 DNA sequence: TGTGCCAGCAGTTTATCAGAGGGTATGGACTATGGCTACACCTTC. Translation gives CASSLSEGMDYGYTF.

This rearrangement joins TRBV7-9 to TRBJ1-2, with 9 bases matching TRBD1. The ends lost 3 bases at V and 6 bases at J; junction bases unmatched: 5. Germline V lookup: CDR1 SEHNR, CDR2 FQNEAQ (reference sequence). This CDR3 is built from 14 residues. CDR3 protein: CASSLGQGIDGYTF. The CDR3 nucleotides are TGTGCCAGCAGCTTGGGACAGGGAATCGATGGCTACACCTTC.

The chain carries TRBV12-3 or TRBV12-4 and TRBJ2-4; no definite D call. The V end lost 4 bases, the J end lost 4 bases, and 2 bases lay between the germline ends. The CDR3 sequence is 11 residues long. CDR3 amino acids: CASSSKNIQYF. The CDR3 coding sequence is TGTGCCAGCAGTTCTAAAAACATTCAGTACTTC.

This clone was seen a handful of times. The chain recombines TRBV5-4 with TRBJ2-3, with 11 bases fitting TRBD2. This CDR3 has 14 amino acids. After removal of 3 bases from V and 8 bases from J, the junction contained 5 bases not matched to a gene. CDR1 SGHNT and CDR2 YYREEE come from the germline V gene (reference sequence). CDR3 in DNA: TGTGCCAGCAGCTGGGGACTAGCGGCTGGTACGCAGTATTTT. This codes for CASSWGLAAGTQYF.

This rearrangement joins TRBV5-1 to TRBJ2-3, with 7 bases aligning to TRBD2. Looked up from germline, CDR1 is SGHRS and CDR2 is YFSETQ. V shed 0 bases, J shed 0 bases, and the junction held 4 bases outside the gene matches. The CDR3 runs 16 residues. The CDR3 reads CASSLVLADSTDTQYF. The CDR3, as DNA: TGCGCCAGCAGCTTGGTTCTAGCGGATAGCACAGATACGCAGTATTTT.

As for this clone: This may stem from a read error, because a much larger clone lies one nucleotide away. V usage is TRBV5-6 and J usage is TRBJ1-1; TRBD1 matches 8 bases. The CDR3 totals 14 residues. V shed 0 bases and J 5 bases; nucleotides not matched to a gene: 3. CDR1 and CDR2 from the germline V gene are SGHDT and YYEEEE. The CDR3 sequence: CASSLDRGRTEAFF. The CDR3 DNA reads TGTGCCAGCAGCTTGGACAGGGGGAGGACTGAAGCTTTCTTT.

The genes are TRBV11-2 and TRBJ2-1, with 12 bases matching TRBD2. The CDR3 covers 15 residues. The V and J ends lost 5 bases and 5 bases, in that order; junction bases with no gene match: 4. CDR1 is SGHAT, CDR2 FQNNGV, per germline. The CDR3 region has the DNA TGTGCCAGCAGCCCCGGGACTAGCGGGCACAATGAGCAGTTCTTC. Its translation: CASSPGTSGHNEQFF.

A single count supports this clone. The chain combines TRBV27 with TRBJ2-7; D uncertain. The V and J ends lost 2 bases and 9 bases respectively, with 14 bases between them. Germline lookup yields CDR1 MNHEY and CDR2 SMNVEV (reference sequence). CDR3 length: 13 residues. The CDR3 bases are TGTGCCAGCAGTTTAGGCGTACTTTCTAGGCAGTACTTC. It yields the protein CASSLGVLSRQYF.